This T cell receptor beta chain was identified during a study of shared clonotypes between healthy human individuals (dated by TCRdb to about 2020). In the study overall: The cohort included three men and a couple of women between 18 and 49 years of age. Per donor, three plates each were used for CD4 naive and CD4 memory, two for CD8 naive, and one for CD8 memory. To estimate repertoire size and how much clonotypes are shared between individuals, the study performed deep sequencing of blood TCR repertoires from a few healthy adults. To increase sequencing depth and limit assay-specific biases, TCR repertoire library preparation and sequencing were carried out by different laboratories using diverse techniques. Leukapheresis yielded between about 0.9 and 9 billion PBMCs per donor. Summary of the overall study and its limitations: Larger estimated clonotype richness was generally found for naive subsets than for memory subsets. Even with the large sequencing depth, rarefaction of the sorted-subset datasets indicated that sequencing was incomplete. When a handful of donors were compared, the shared fraction of clonotypes was around 4.6% for naive CD4, less than 4% for naive CD8, 2.3% for memory CD4, and around 0.4% for memory CD8. Only blood was sampled, and tissue TCR repertoires likely differ from those in blood. The genetic and exposure-history diversity represented was limited by the small number of donors. Clonotypes shared by all four sorted-subset donors showed higher generation probabilities than non-shared clonotypes. Pairwise subsampling led to the expectation that sequencing depth would affect the degree of clonotype sharing among donors.

As concerns this clone: There is no known antigen for this receptor. Base-call qualities are not available, and no considerably larger clone is one nucleotide away.

TCR CDR3 regions were amplified from genomic DNA by multiplex PCR using the deep immunoSEQ assay. For each cell subset, the extracted genomic DNA was distributed evenly across all wells of several immunoSEQ 96-well plates, and each plate served as one replicate. For sorted subsets, about 200 ng genomic DNA, equal to some 28,000 T cell genomes, was loaded into each replicate PCR. The purified libraries were quantified using a Qubit 3.0 fluorometer, sized with a Bioanalyzer 2100, and then quantified again using the KAPA Library Quantification kit. Every immunoSEQ 96-well plate was sequenced on a separate single-read 150-cycle Illumina NextSeq 550 flow cell. For the original study's pipeline: Because only junctional sequences without quality scores were contained in the immunoSEQ output, filtering matching that applied to full-length reads could not be performed. Sequences were annotated with PyIR, a Python wrapper for IgBLAST v1.9, using IMGT germline references to assign V/J genes and CDR3. Reads with weak V/J assignments (E-value above 1e-6), missing CDR3, stop codons, out-of-frame junctions, or ambiguous translated residues were removed. A V3J clonotype was defined by an identical inferred V gene, J gene, and CDR3 amino acid sequence. To compute the percentage overlap between repertoires, the number of shared unique clonotypes was divided by the size of the smaller repertoire. RTK rarefaction, the Chao1 estimator, and Recon v2.1 estimates of unobserved clonotypes were used to assess repertoire richness. Generation probabilities were computed with OLGA for all TCRbeta clonotypes obtained by the gDNA method from four donors. TCRdb holds this immuneACCESS table with in-frame rearrangements only. Some clones are missing; in checked studies, unresolved V genes explain under half, and the rest has no known cause. That table gives V, J and clone size, and the DNA gave D and trimming. Recorded for this sample are more than 2,000,000 clones; about 92% of them occurred a single time. The top ten hold around 0.15% of the sample.

Donors were healthy HIV-negative adults with no recently reported acute infections or vaccinations. Every donor was a Caucasian adult residing in Nashville, Tennessee, USA. CD4+ T cells were enriched by magnetic negative selection; naive cells were then positively selected on CD45RA, and the negative fraction formed the memory subset. Blood was collected by leukapheresis, and PBMCs were isolated by Ficoll-Histopaque density gradient centrifugation and then cryopreserved in liquid nitrogen vapor phase. Analytical flow cytometry was used to check the purity and quantity of every magnetically sorted T cell population. Genomic DNA was isolated from each sorted fraction and quantified by UV absorbance on a Nanodrop 2000c. The TCR originated in a young man in good health. Source material: naive CD4+ T cells sorted from blood. The sample's cell subset or site label, in plain terms: CD45RA+ positively selected.

The CDR3 region has the sequence CASSLQGGSNTEAFF. The nucleotides read TGCGCCAGCAGCTTGCAGGGGGGGAGTAACACTGAAGCTTTCTTT. This chain joins TRBV5-1 to TRBJ1-1, with 7 junctional bases fitting TRBD1. The CDR3 sequence holds 15 residues, the cysteine and phenylalanine included. The read is trimmed to its CDR3 DNA, 45 bases read in frame from base 1. Trimming takes 1 base off V and 2 bases off J; junction bases not matched to a gene: 5. CDR1 is given as SGHRS and CDR2 as YFSETQ, both from the germline V gene.